Below, 17 T cell receptor beta chains from the same sample are listed, as sequenced in a study of early T cells in non-severe SARS-CoV-2 infection. In TCRdb, the 5' RACE reads were re-called with MiXCR into one record per CDR3 protein. The data contain around 67,000 distinct CDR3 sequences, approximately 10% of them singletons. The sample taken for sequencing was whole blood. The receptors shown here come from an adult who was a healthcare worker with PCR-confirmed SARS-CoV-2 infection or an uninfected control (not recorded which).

This chain uses TRBV10-2 with TRBJ2-7; possible D gene TRBD2, 5 bases. Trimming shortened V by 8 bases and J by 0 bases, and 8 bases separated the two germline ends. This CDR3 is built from 12 residues. The germline V gene has CDR1 WSHSY and CDR2 SAAADI. The CDR3 region is CASATSSYEQYF. CDR3 sequence (DNA): TGCGCCAGCGCTACTAGCTCCTACGAGCAGTACTTC.

This clonotype was counted a few times. The chain employs TRBV20-1 and TRBJ2-3; possible D gene TRBD2, 6 bases. Germline values: CDR1 DFQATT, CDR2 SNEGSKA (reference sequence). V was pared by 6 bases and J by 7 bases, with 26 bases between. The CDR3 loop spans 16 amino acids. The CDR3 loop reads CSASGEAGSYRHTQYF. The CDR3 bases are TGCAGTGCCTCCGGTGAAGCCGGGAGCTACCGTCATACGCAGTATTTT.

The V gene is TRBV29-1, the J gene TRBJ2-5; 7 positions agree with TRBD1. V shed 6 bases, J shed 2 bases, and the junction held 3 bases outside the gene matches. CDR3 length: 12 residues. CDR1 SQVTM and CDR2 ANQGSEA come from the germline V gene. The CDR3 DNA reads TGCAGCGTCGGACAGGTTCAAGAGACCCAGTACTTC. Its translation is CSVGQVQETQYF.

This clonotype was found many times. This CDR3 reads CASSQEGGSMRFF. CDR3 nucleotide sequence: TGTGCCAGCAGCCAAGAAGGAGGGAGTATGCGGTTCTTC. The V and J genes are TRBV3-1 and TRBJ2-1, with D possibly matching TRBD2 (6 bases). The CDR3 runs to 13 residues. The germline gives CDR1 LGHDT, CDR2 YNNKEL (reference sequence). Trimming left V 0 bases short and J 15 bases short, with 15 bases between.

This clonotype was found a few times. The V and J genes are TRBV7-3 and TRBJ2-7; D is uncertain. The CDR3 is made up of 15 amino acids. V was pared by 5 bases and J by 2 bases, with 16 bases between. CDR1 and CDR2 (germline): SGHTA, FQGTGA. The CDR3: CASSEQPHRTYEQYF. CDR3 in DNA: TGTGCCAGCAGCGAGCAACCCCACAGAACCTACGAGCAGTACTTC.

V usage is TRBV12-3 or TRBV12-4 and J usage is TRBJ2-1, with 13 bases fitting TRBD2. The CDR3 is 14 amino acids. Losses at the gene ends were 6 bases for V and 13 bases for J; bases not matched to a gene: 9. Here the CDR3 reads CASRQLAGGPQQFF. The DNA of the CDR3 is TGTGCCAGCAGACAACTAGCGGGGGGGCCACAACAGTTCTTC.

The chain employs TRBV6-5 and TRBJ2-7; TRBD2 might be the D (7 bases). In germline, CDR1 is MNHEY, CDR2 SVGAGI. There are 15 residues in the CDR3. The V end lost 2 bases, the J end lost 5 bases, and 16 bases lay between the germline ends. Written as DNA, the CDR3 is TGTGCCAGCAGTTACCCCCCGCGGGGGCTACACGAGCAGTACTTC. It codes for CASSYPPRGLHEQYF.

V and J are TRBV7-2 and TRBJ2-3, with unresolved D. Germline lookup yields CDR1 SGHTA and CDR2 FQGNSA. The CDR3 has 15 residues. V was shortened by 6 bases and J by 2 bases, with 15 bases between the two germline ends. In DNA form, the CDR3 reads TGTGCCAGCAGGGAAAGGGATCCCTACACAGATACGCAGTATTTT. This translates into CASRERDPYTDTQYF.

This clonotype was detected a few times. The chain couples TRBV5-1 to TRBJ1-4; D uncertain. This CDR3 has 13 residues. Germline V gene sequence: CDR1 SGHRS, CDR2 YFSETQ. Between the trimmed V and J ends, which lost 0 bases and 10 bases, there was a span of 10 bases. CDR3 loop: CASSLDWEGKLFF. As DNA, the CDR3 is TGCGCCAGCAGCTTGGATTGGGAGGGAAAACTGTTTTTT.

The J gene is TRBJ2-3, the V gene TRBV5-1; 12 bases align to TRBD2. CDR3 length: 16 residues. The trim removed 4 bases at V and 4 bases at J, leaving 7 bases unmatched. Germline loops: CDR1 SGHRS, CDR2 YFSETQ. The CDR3 DNA reads TGCGCCAGCAGCCCCTTGACTAGCGGGAGACCAGATACGCAGTATTTT. Translation: CASSPLTSGRPDTQYF.

This clonotype was detected many times. This rearrangement joins TRBV20-1 to TRBJ2-1, with 9 bases aligning to TRBD2. The germline gives CDR1 DFQATT, CDR2 SNEGSKA (reference sequence). The CDR3 runs to 16 residues. Losses at the gene ends were 6 bases for V and 7 bases for J; bases not matched to a gene: 16. The CDR3 coding sequence is TGCAGTGCCGTCCCGGGACTAGCCCCAACCTGGAATGAGCAGTTCTTC. The encoded protein is CSAVPGLAPTWNEQFF.

The chain employs TRBV7-9 and TRBJ2-5; perhaps TRBD2 as D (6 bases). V shed 2 bases and J shed 5 bases, with 9 bases lying between them. CDR3 length equals 13 residues. The germline CDR1 and CDR2 sequences are SEHNR and FQNEAQ (reference sequence). CDR3 amino acids: CASSLWAGETQYF. CDR3 DNA: TGTGCCAGCAGCTTATGGGCGGGGGAGACCCAGTACTTC.

V gene TRBV29-1 combines with J gene TRBJ1-1, with D possibly TRBD1 on 5 matching bases. The length of the CDR3 is 12 residues. Germline CDR1 and CDR2: SQVTM and ANQGSEA. The V and J ends lost 5 bases and 4 bases respectively, with 11 bases between them. The CDR3 sequence: CSVRDESTEAFF. CDR3 nucleotide sequence: TGCAGCGTTCGGGACGAGAGCACTGAAGCTTTCTTT.

This clonotype was found many times. The gene calls are TRBV20-1 and TRBJ1-5, with D perhaps TRBD1 (6 bases). This CDR3 has 14 residues. CDR1 and CDR2 (germline): DFQATT, SNEGSKA (reference sequence). The V end lost 0 bases, the J end lost 5 bases, and 11 bases lay between the germline ends. The CDR3 loop reads CSARDLYRDQPQHF. CDR3 DNA: TGCAGTGCTAGAGACTTATACAGGGATCAGCCCCAGCATTTT.

This clonotype was observed a handful of times. V and J are TRBV29-1 and TRBJ1-2; the D is unclear. Trimming shortened V by 2 bases and J by 8 bases, and 12 bases separated the two germline ends. Per the germline V gene, CDR1 is SQVTM and CDR2 is ANQGSEA. The CDR3 has 12 residues. The CDR3 spells CSVEPTAFGYTF. The CDR3 nucleotides read TGCAGCGTTGAACCTACAGCCTTCGGCTACACCTTC.

This clonotype was seen repeatedly, ten times or more. V and J are TRBV6-9 and TRBJ2-3, with 8 bases that match TRBD2. Germline values: CDR1 MNHGY, CDR2 SVAAGI. Trimming removed 1 base from V and 4 bases from J; junction bases left unmatched: 13. This CDR3 comprises 18 residues. CDR3 protein: CASSYYGERGPPADTQYF. The CDR3 DNA reads TGTGCCAGCAGTTATTATGGAGAGCGGGGGCCGCCGGCAGATACGCAGTATTTT.

At least ten counts were recorded for this clonotype. The chain employs TRBV3-1 and TRBJ2-3; unclear D gene. The CDR3 spans 16 residues. In germline, CDR1 is LGHDT, CDR2 YNNKEL (reference sequence). Deletions cut 3 bases from V and 0 bases from J, with 13 bases between. The chain's CDR3 is CASSHAESGSTDTQYF. The CDR3 DNA reads as TGTGCCAGCAGCCATGCCGAGAGTGGTAGCACAGATACGCAGTATTTT.